A single sample gave rise to the 10 T cell receptor beta chains below, sequenced in a study of cytomegalovirus exposure and HLA in healthy donors. Profiling relied on immunoSEQ multiplex PCR, and the TCRdb table lists in-frame clones only, not all of them. The repertoire holds tens of thousands of clones, roughly 97% seen once, with more than 0.65% in the top ten. Sequenced sample: PBMCs. The receptors here all came from a man between 18 and 29 years old in good health and CMV-seronegative.

V and J are TRBV10-2 and TRBJ1-2, with a tentative D call TRBD1 (6 bases). The CDR3 totals 16 residues. With 2 bases removed from V and 5 bases from J, the gap between germline ends came to 18 bases. CDR1 WSHSY and CDR2 SAAADI come from the germline V gene. CDR3 DNA sequence: TGCGCCAGCAGTGAGGGAAGGACAGTCAAACAGTATGGCTACACCTTC. Encoded protein: CASSEGRTVKQYGYTF.

This clone was picked up one time. V gene TRBV7-9 combines with J gene TRBJ2-1, with D unresolved. Deletions cut 7 bases from V and 5 bases from J, with 18 bases between. In germline, CDR1 is SEHNR, CDR2 FQNEAQ (reference sequence). The CDR3 runs to 15 residues. The CDR3 nucleotides read TGTGCCAGCACCGTCGCTTCGGTTTCCCACAATGAGCAGTTCTTC. Translation: CASTVASVSHNEQFF.

V is TRBV18 and J is TRBJ1-2; D is undetermined. V was cut by 3 bases and J by 2 bases, with 7 bases left in between. CDR3 length equals 13 residues. Germline V lookup: CDR1 KGHSH, CDR2 LQKENI. CDR3 amino acids: CASSPYRNYGYTF. As DNA, the CDR3 is TGTGCCAGCTCACCGTACAGAAACTATGGCTACACCTTC.

A single count supports this clone. The chain couples TRBV10-1 to TRBJ1-3, with a weak D call TRBD1 (5 bases). The V end lost 4 bases, the J end lost 1 base, and 8 bases lay between the germline ends. The CDR3 covers 14 residues. CDR1 is WNHNN and CDR2 is SYGVQD in the germline V gene (reference sequence). The CDR3 region is CASSGGTSGNTIYF. The CDR3 nucleotides read TGCGCCAGCAGTGGAGGGACTTCTGGAAACACCATATATTTT.

The chain combines TRBV7-2 with TRBJ2-2; 10 bases fit TRBD2. Germline CDR1 is SGHTA and CDR2 is FQGNSA. CDR3 length: 15 residues. J lost 8 bases, V lost 1 base, and 4 bases had no gene match. The CDR3 DNA sequence: TGTGCCAGCAGCTTAGTGGGACTAGCGACGGGGGAGCTGTTTTTT. Amino acid sequence: CASSLVGLATGELFF.

The chain couples TRBV19 to TRBJ1-1; the D gene is possibly TRBD1 (5 bases). Germline V gene sequence: CDR1 LNHDA, CDR2 SQIVND (reference sequence). The CDR3 sequence is 13 residues long. V shed 3 bases and J shed 4 bases, with 9 bases lying between them. CDR3 coding DNA: TGTGCCAGTAGTATTGGGCAGGGCACTGAAGCTTTCTTT. Translating gives CASSIGQGTEAFF.

The V gene is TRBV5-4, the J gene TRBJ2-1; tentative D call: TRBD2 (6 bases). The V end lost 4 bases, the J end lost 10 bases, and 12 bases lay between the germline ends. CDR1 and CDR2 (germline): SGHNT, YYREEE (reference sequence). The CDR3 is 12 amino acids. In nucleotides, the CDR3 is TGTGCCAGCAGCCCCGGACTATGGGAGCAGTTCTTC. This sequence encodes CASSPGLWEQFF.

The chain recombines TRBV7-2 with TRBJ2-5; TRBD2 is a possible D gene (5 bases). CDR1 and CDR2 from the germline V gene are SGHTA and FQGNSA. This CDR3 is built from 16 residues. Trimming pared 1 base from V and 0 bases from J, leaving 12 bases between. DNA for the CDR3: TGTGCCAGCAGCTTAGGATCGGGGAGCAACCAAGAGACCCAGTACTTC. Its protein product is CASSLGSGSNQETQYF.

The V call is TRBV5-5, the J call TRBJ1-4; D gene uncertain. The V end lost 0 bases, the J end lost 4 bases, and 10 bases lay between the germline ends. Germline V lookup: CDR1 SGHKS, CDR2 YYEKEE (reference sequence). There are 15 residues in the CDR3. In DNA, the CDR3 is TGTGCCAGCAGCTTGGCCCGGGGTTTTAATGAAAAACTGTTTTTT. This translates into CASSLARGFNEKLFF.

The chain is built from TRBV6-4 and TRBJ2-6; 9 positions match TRBD1. CDR1 is MRHNA and CDR2 is SNTAGT in the germline V gene. Trimming at V came to 4 bases and at J to 2 bases, leaving 3 bases not matched to a gene. There are 16 residues in the CDR3. In DNA, the CDR3 is TGTGCCAGCAGTGGGGGACAGGGTGCTGGGGCCAACGTCCTGACTTTC. The encoded protein is CASSGGQGAGANVLTF.